One and the same sample provided the 14 T cell receptor beta chains below, sequenced in a study of CD8+CD57+ T cells in acquired aplastic anemia. Genomic DNA, serving as template, underwent TCR beta VDJ and CDR3 profiling. TCRdb reprocessed the reads via MiXCR and lists one record per CDR3 protein. The profile shows some 280,000 distinct CDR3 sequences, about 56% of them singletons. What was sequenced was sorted CD4+, CD8+, or CD8+CD57+ T cells (not recorded which) from PBMCs. These receptor sequences come from a human donor with severe aplastic anemia or a healthy control (not recorded which).

This chain's CDR3 is CASSRSGYEQYF. DNA for the CDR3: TGTGCCAGCAGTCGTTCAGGGTACGAGCAGTACTTC. The chain employs TRBV7-2 and TRBJ2-7; the D gene is possibly TRBD1 (5 bases). Trimming removed 6 bases at V and 4 bases at J, with 10 bases between. The CDR3 has 12 residues. Germline V gene sequence: CDR1 SGHTA, CDR2 FQGNSA.

This clonotype was observed a few times. The chain combines TRBV20-1 with TRBJ2-1, with 9 bases identical to TRBD2. V trimming: 5 bases; J trimming: 0 bases; junction bases outside the gene matches: 14. The CDR3 loop spans 18 amino acids. CDR1 DFQATT and CDR2 SNEGSKA come from the germline V gene (reference sequence). CDR3 nucleotide sequence: TGCAGTGCTGTGATGGCTAGCGGGGCCACGAGCTCCTACAATGAGCAGTTCTTC. Encoded protein: CSAVMASGATSSYNEQFF.

This rearrangement joins TRBV5-1 to TRBJ1-1; 8 nucleotides match TRBD1. V lost 1 base and J lost 1; bases outside the gene matches: 3. This CDR3 comprises 15 residues. CDR1 and CDR2 (germline): SGHRS, YFSETQ. The CDR3 coding sequence is TGCGCCAGCAGCTTGTCGACAGGGGCGAACACTGAAGCTTTCTTT. Translating it yields CASSLSTGANTEAFF. The whole variable domain, filled in from reference TRBV5-1 and TRBJ1-1, reads KAGVTQTPRYLIKTRGQQVTLSCSPISGHRSVSWYQQTPGQGLQFLFEYFSETQRNKGNFPGRFSGRQFSNSRSEMNVSTLELGDSALYLCASSLSTGANTEAFFGQGTRLTVV.

This clonotype was counted at least ten times. The chain has TRBV18 and TRBJ2-1; no clear D gene. This CDR3 spans 12 amino acids. Trimming removed 4 bases at V and 5 bases at J, with 6 bases between. Germline CDR1 and CDR2: KGHSH and LQKENI. The CDR3 DNA sequence: TGTGCCAGCTCACGCGAAAACAATGAGCAGTTCTTC. Translated: CASSRENNEQFF.

J is TRBJ1-2 and V is TRBV20-1; TRBD1 matches at 10 bases. Germline CDR1 DFQATT, CDR2 SNEGSKA (reference sequence). The CDR3 length is 13 residues. Germline trimming cut 6 bases from V and 4 bases from J; bases unmatched to any gene: 5. CDR3: CSAGTGDFYGYTF. The DNA of the CDR3 is TGCAGTGCCGGGACAGGGGATTTCTATGGCTACACCTTC.

CDR3 nucleotide sequence: TGTGCCAGCAGCCATCGGGACAGACTTTCCTCTGGCTACACCTTC. Encoded protein: CASSHRDRLSSGYTF. This chain links TRBV9 with TRBJ1-2; 7 nucleotides align to TRBD1. The trim removed 4 bases at V and 7 bases at J, leaving 13 bases unmatched. The CDR3 contains 15 residues. CDR1 and CDR2 (germline): SGDLS, YYNGEE.

The chain uses TRBV7-3 and TRBJ2-7; 8 bases are shared with TRBD2. CDR3 length equals 13 residues. Losses at the gene ends were 3 bases for V and 7 bases for J; bases not matched to a gene: 5. Germline CDR1 reads SGHTA; CDR2 reads FQGTGA. CDR3 bases: TGTGCCAGCAGCTTCGGGGGGGCGAAAGAGCAGTACTTC. This encodes CASSFGGAKEQYF.

The chain has TRBV9 and TRBJ2-1, with D perhaps matching TRBD2 (6 bases). The germline gives CDR1 SGDLS, CDR2 YYNGEE. The CDR3 length is 15 residues. The V end was cut by 0 bases, the J end by 2 bases, with 9 bases between. The CDR3 protein is CASSVGRGPYNEQFF. For the CDR3, the DNA is TGTGCCAGCAGCGTAGGGCGGGGCCCCTACAATGAGCAGTTCTTC.

A word on this clonotype: At one boundary the junction diverges from the germline segment, which might be a read error. V and J are TRBV10-1 and TRBJ2-3; 8 bases are a match to TRBD1. This CDR3 region has 14 residues. Looked up from germline, CDR1 is WNHNN and CDR2 is SYGVQD (reference sequence). The CDR3 protein is CASRPWTGTDTQYF. The CDR3 nucleotides are TGTGCCAGCAGACCCTGGACAGGGACAGATACGCAGTATTTT.

As regards this clonotype: The junction does not match germline at one end; this may be a read error. The rearrangement links TRBV15 to TRBJ2-3; D uncertain. CDR1 is LNHNV and CDR2 is YYDKDF in the germline V gene (reference sequence). The CDR3 is made up of 16 amino acids. The CDR3 spells CATSRDRLVSTDMQYF. The CDR3 region has the DNA TGTGCCACCAGCAGAGATAGGCTAGTGAGCACAGATATGCAGTATTTT.

The rearrangement links TRBV2 to TRBJ1-6; 8 nucleotides match TRBD1. The CDR3 length is 15 residues. Trimming took 6 bases from V and 3 from J; bases not matched to a gene: 4. The V gene's germline CDR1 is SNHLY and CDR2 FYNNEI. CDR3: CASSQTGGYNSPLHF. CDR3 in DNA: TGTGCCAGCAGCCAAACAGGGGGCTATAATTCACCCCTCCACTTT.

This chain uses TRBV7-9 with TRBJ2-5; 7 bases match TRBD1. Germline CDR1 SEHNR, CDR2 FQNEAQ (reference sequence). The CDR3 totals 16 residues. After removal of 5 bases from V and 3 bases from J, the junction contained 12 bases not matched to a gene. CDR3 coding DNA: TGTGCCAGCAGCCTGATACGGGACAGCGAAAAAGAGACCCAGTACTTC. This translates into CASSLIRDSEKETQYF. The whole variable domain, remainder taken from reference TRBV7-9 and TRBJ2-5, is DTGVSQNPRHKITKRGQNVTFRCDPISEHNRLYWYRQTLGQGPEFLTYFQNEAQLEKSRLLSDRFSAERPKGSFSTLEIQRTEQGDSAMYLCASSLIRDSEKETQYFGPGTRLLVL.

The gene calls are TRBV19 and TRBJ1-2; a possible D gene is TRBD1 (5 bases). V lost 5 bases and J lost 6, with 13 bases in between. The CDR3 has 13 amino acids. Germline V gene sequence: CDR1 LNHDA, CDR2 SQIVND (reference sequence). The DNA for the CDR3 is TGTGCCAGTAGTGCAGACAGCCGGCATGGCTACACCTTC. Translating gives CASSADSRHGYTF.

The chain links TRBV7-2 to TRBJ2-1, with D possibly matching TRBD1 (5 bases). This CDR3 contains 16 residues. CDR1 is SGHTA and CDR2 is FQGNSA in the germline V gene. Trimming pared 5 bases from V and 0 bases from J, leaving 14 bases between. The CDR3 here is CASSAQAPSSYNEQFF. The CDR3 coding sequence is TGTGCCAGCAGCGCACAGGCGCCGAGCTCCTACAATGAGCAGTTCTTC.